A single sample gave rise to the 21 T cell receptor beta chains below, sequenced in a study of blood T cell repertoires in COVID-19. Data came from immunoSEQ multiplex PCR; TCRdb stores just in-frame clones and leaves some out. The data show about 55,000 clones, approximately 85% seen once. The sample was peripheral blood. These receptors were collected from a human donor in a cohort sampled during active COVID-19.

The rearrangement joins TRBV5-4 to TRBJ1-1; D gene uncertain. The CDR3 is 13 amino acids. Looked up from germline, CDR1 is SGHNT and CDR2 is YYREEE (reference sequence). V dropped 3 bases and J dropped 0 bases, with 6 bases sitting between them. CDR3 bases: TGTGCCAGCAGCTGGAGGATGAACACTGAAGCTTTCTTT. Its translation is CASSWRMNTEAFF.

This clone was seen a handful of times. CDR3 DNA: TGTGCCAGCAGTGAAATAGAAACTTCCAATGAGCAGTTCTTC. Amino acid sequence: CASSEIETSNEQFF. The chain carries TRBV6-1 and TRBJ2-1; no clear D. The length of the CDR3 is 14 residues. CDR1 and CDR2 from the germline V gene are MNHNS and SASEGT. Between the trimmed V and J ends, which lost 2 bases and 6 bases, there was a span of 11 bases.

The CDR3 loop reads CATSDRKTGGGQFF. Here the CDR3 DNA reads TGTGCCACCAGTGACCGTAAGACTGGGGGGGGGCAGTTCTTC. The chain links TRBV24-1 to TRBJ2-1; TRBD2 aligns across 7 bases. Germline V gene lookup returns CDR1 KGHDR and CDR2 SFDVKD. The V and J ends lost 4 bases and 12 bases, in that order; junction bases with no gene match: 11. The CDR3 consists of 14 residues.

The chain employs TRBV5-8 and TRBJ2-5, with D possibly being TRBD1 (5 bases). Trimming stripped 5 bases from V and 2 bases from J, with 19 bases between. Germline CDR1 reads SGHTS; CDR2 reads YDEGEE. The CDR3 contains 16 residues. The DNA for the CDR3 is TGTGCCAGCAGACAGGTTGGGGATAGGGGTCAAGAGACCCAGTACTTC. It codes for CASRQVGDRGQETQYF.

The rearrangement uses TRBV19 and TRBJ2-3; TRBD2 might be the D (5 bases). The V end was cut by 7 bases, the J end by 0 bases, with 17 bases between. Germline V gene sequence: CDR1 LNHDA, CDR2 SQIVND (reference sequence). The CDR3 is made up of 16 amino acids. In nucleotides, the CDR3 is TGTGCCAGTATGACCCGGGGAACATTTAGCACAGATACGCAGTATTTT. Its protein product is CASMTRGTFSTDTQYF.

CDR3 sequence: CASSPQGNTEAFF. The CDR3 nucleotides read TGTGCCAGCAGCCCACAGGGTAACACTGAAGCTTTCTTT. The chain is built from TRBV7-3 and TRBJ1-1; perhaps TRBD1 as D (6 bases). This CDR3 has 13 residues. The V gene's germline CDR1 is SGHTA and CDR2 FQGTGA. The V gene lost 5 bases and the J gene lost 2 bases, with 9 bases spanning the gap.

The rearrangement joins TRBV14 to TRBJ2-5; D uncertain. This CDR3 spans 11 amino acids. Germline CDR1 reads SGHDN; CDR2 reads FVKESK. Deletions cut 5 bases from V and 2 bases from J, with 3 bases between. The CDR3: CASSSQETQYF. The CDR3 region has the DNA TGTGCCAGCAGCTCACAAGAGACCCAGTACTTC.

CDR3 nucleotides: TGTGCCAGCAGTTTAAGGGGATCTAGCACAGATACGCAGTATTTT. The encoded protein is CASSLRGSSTDTQYF. This chain uses TRBV27 with TRBJ2-3; D perhaps matches TRBD1 (5 bases). The V end was cut by 2 bases, the J end by 0 bases, with 9 bases between. The CDR3 is 15 amino acids. From germline, CDR1 is MNHEY and CDR2 SMNVEV (reference sequence).

As DNA, the CDR3 is TGTGCCAGTAGTTCACTAGGGCGGCATGAAAAACTGTTTTTT. Translating it yields CASSSLGRHEKLFF. This chain links TRBV19 with TRBJ1-4; D is undetermined. There are 14 residues in the CDR3. The V end was cut by 5 bases, the J end by 6 bases, with 13 bases between. In germline, CDR1 is LNHDA, CDR2 SQIVND (reference sequence).

This clone is a singleton in its sample. The gene calls are TRBV2 and TRBJ1-1; 7 bases are shared with TRBD1. The V segment lost 6 bases and the J segment 1 base; nucleotides outside the gene matches: 2. The germline CDR1 and CDR2 sequences are SNHLY and FYNNEI. This CDR3 has 13 residues. The CDR3 is CASSNRGNTEAFF. In DNA form, the CDR3 reads TGTGCCAGCAGCAACAGGGGGAACACTGAAGCTTTCTTT.

This clone has more than one count but fewer than ten. This chain connects TRBV18 to TRBJ1-5; D might be TRBD1 (6 bases). CDR1 and CDR2 from the germline V gene are KGHSH and LQKENI. With 3 bases removed from V and 5 bases from J, the gap between germline ends came to 8 bases. The CDR3 consists of 13 residues. CDR3 in DNA: TGTGCCAGCTCACCTCACAGGGATCAGCCCCAGCATTTT. It is translated as CASSPHRDQPQHF.

This rearrangement joins TRBV5-4 to TRBJ1-2; TRBD1 agrees at 10 bases. V gave up 4 bases and J gave up 7 bases; unmatched junction bases: 13. The V gene's germline CDR1 is SGHNT and CDR2 YYREEE (reference sequence). CDR3 length: 16 amino acids. CDR3 in amino acids: CASSIRRDRGSAGYTF. In DNA form, the CDR3 reads TGTGCCAGCAGCATCCGGAGGGACAGGGGTTCTGCTGGCTACACCTTC.

The CDR3 spells CASSPPNSRPNSPLHF. The CDR3 bases are TGTGCCAGCTCACCACCTAACTCGAGGCCTAATTCACCCCTCCACTTT. The chain carries TRBV18 and TRBJ1-6; D gene ambiguous. CDR1 and CDR2 (germline): KGHSH, LQKENI. The CDR3 is made up of 16 amino acids. Between the trimmed V and J ends, which lost 0 bases and 6 bases, there was a span of 12 bases.

CDR3: CASSSRVAGSRDEQYF. DNA of the CDR3: TGTGCCAGCAGCTCGAGAGTCGCGGGGAGTCGGGACGAGCAGTACTTC. The chain recombines TRBV7-9 with TRBJ2-7; D may be TRBD2 (6 bases). This CDR3 has 16 amino acids. The germline V gene has CDR1 SEHNR and CDR2 FQNEAQ (reference sequence). The V end lost 4 bases, the J end lost 5 bases, and 21 bases lay between the germline ends.

This chain uses TRBV30 with TRBJ1-2; possibly TRBD1 for D (6 bases). The CDR3 totals 12 residues. Germline loops: CDR1 GTSNPN, CDR2 SVGIG (reference sequence). The germline V and J ends were trimmed by 1 base and 7 bases, with 10 bases remaining between them. The CDR3 DNA reads as TGTGCCTGGAGTGAGACAGGTAGTGGCTACACCTTC. This translates into CAWSETGSGYTF.

The V call is TRBV4-2, the J call TRBJ2-2; D is undetermined. V was shortened by 0 bases and J by 3 bases, with 5 bases between the two germline ends. The CDR3 contains 14 residues. Looked up from germline, CDR1 is LGHNA and CDR2 is YNFKEQ. Written as DNA, the CDR3 is TGTGCCAGCAGCCAAGAAGTAGACACCGGGGAGCTGTTTTTT. Its protein is CASSQEVDTGELFF.

The CDR3 sequence is CASSPPYGTGDSVGYTF. Here the CDR3 DNA reads TGTGCCAGCTCACCACCATACGGGACAGGAGATTCCGTTGGCTACACCTTC. The chain joins TRBV18 to TRBJ1-2; 8 bases fit TRBD1. The trim removed 0 bases at V and 7 bases at J, leaving 13 bases unmatched. CDR3 length: 17 residues. The germline gives CDR1 KGHSH, CDR2 LQKENI.

The chain combines TRBV15 with TRBJ2-4; D is unresolved. The V gene lost 0 bases and the J gene lost 4 bases, with 13 bases spanning the gap. In germline, CDR1 is LNHNV, CDR2 YYDKDF (reference sequence). This CDR3 has 16 amino acids. This chain's CDR3 is CATSREDTLLKNIQYF. Here the CDR3 DNA reads TGTGCCACCAGCAGAGAAGACACGCTCCTTAAAAACATTCAGTACTTC.

This clone was seen a single time. One end of the junction does not line up with germline, which may come from a read error. V usage is TRBV7-2 and J usage is TRBJ2-2, with TRBD2 matching 7 bases. The CDR3 is made up of 16 amino acids. Germline CDR1 is SGHTA and CDR2 is FQGNSA. CDR3 sequence (DNA): TGTGCCAGCCGCTTGTTTGGGGGGGGAAACACCGGGGAGCTGTTTTTT. Its protein is CASRLFGGGNTGELFF.

The chain uses TRBV27 and TRBJ1-5; perhaps TRBD1 as D (6 bases). The CDR3 is 16 amino acids. Germline values: CDR1 MNHEY, CDR2 SMNVEV (reference sequence). V was clipped by 2 bases and J by 2 bases, with 13 bases between them. The CDR3 DNA follows: TGTGCCAGCAGTTTAAATGCAGGGGCGGGCAATCAGCCCCAGCATTTT. Translation gives CASSLNAGAGNQPQHF.

This clone was counted a single time. The rearrangement links TRBV10-1 to TRBJ2-7; 10 nucleotides match TRBD2. This CDR3 spans 14 amino acids. The J segment lost 7 bases and the V segment lost 0 bases, leaving 3 bases of the junction unmatched. The V gene's germline CDR1 is WNHNN and CDR2 SYGVQD (reference sequence). This chain's CDR3 is CASSESELAGEQYF. DNA for the CDR3: TGCGCCAGCAGTGAGTCTGAACTAGCGGGGGAGCAGTACTTC.